This paragraph covers one T cell receptor (beta chain) sequence. This clonotype was counted only a few times. Its cognate antigen has yet to be identified. No clone much larger than this one lies a single base away; base qualities are absent. Library prep was done by multiplex PCR. The run used an Illumina HiSeq 4000. CDR3 regions were amplified by Arm-PCR with iRepertoire HTBI primers to construct TCR beta libraries. Gel purification was performed on PCR products prior to sequencing. As for the original processing: Gene usage analysis of CDR3 amino acid clonotypes used the 62 TRBV and 14 to 15 TRBJ segments found across samples. COPE and FqMerger were used to merge the filtered high-quality paired reads into contigs. Contigs were aligned with BLAST to IMGT TRBV, TRBD and TRBJ reference genes, and CDR3 was defined per IMGT. Highly expanded clones were defined as clonotypes with a frequency above 0.1%. Shannon entropy was used to measure repertoire diversity, and the Gini coefficient was used to measure V-J evenness. Public clonotypes were defined as clonotypes shared by more than one individual. The raw public data were reprocessed by TCRdb itself: fastp quality trimming at Q25, MiXCR clonotype calling, in-frame beta chains only. Each entry merges the rows of one CDR3 protein and shows their most common DNA and genes. None of the V and J calls come from the authors' own analysis; TCRdb made them. Counted in this sample were around 420,000 distinct CDR3 sequences; approximately 16% of them appeared once. The leading ten clones occupy about 8.2% of the sample.

The CDR3 runs 15 amino acids, cysteine and phenylalanine included. The retained sequence is limited to the CDR3, 45 bases, with the frame set at the first base. The germline V gene sets CDR1 to SNHLY and CDR2 to FYNNEI. The junction shows trimming of 7 bases on V and 4 bases on J, plus 19 bases between the germline ends. This specimen belongs to a study of regulatory T cells in long-lasting Graves disease listed by TCRdb under 2021. Looking at the study overall: Antithyroid drugs had been taken for less than 3 months by newly diagnosed Graves' disease patients. This study used TCR sequencing and RNA sequencing of peripheral blood to compare persistent Graves' disease patients against newly diagnosed Graves' disease patients. The study was conducted in China and was registered as a clinical trial. A total of about 33 samples underwent TCR sequencing, from roughly 13 patients with persistent Graves' disease and 20 patients with newly diagnosed Graves' disease. Summary of the overall study and its limitations: Peripheral blood alone was examined, since thyroid tissue, which constituted the primary lesion, could not be accessed. Only the TCR beta chain was sequenced and analyzed. Compared with newly diagnosed patients, patients with persistent Graves' disease had lower TCR Shannon entropy and fewer highly expanded clones, which suggests clonal expansion. The authors acknowledged the small sample size as a limitation that may reduce accuracy. TRBV28, TRBJ1-2 and TRBJ2-5 were preferentially used in persistent disease, while TRBV20-1 and TRBJ2-1 were favored in newly diagnosed disease. More public clonotypes were shared among persistent patients (over 2,500) than among newly diagnosed patients (more than 950).

In the paper's terms, the time point label means: newly diagnosed GD, antithyroid drugs for less than 3 months. RNA was extracted from PBMCs in TRIzol for both TCR sequencing and RNA sequencing. The diagnosis of Graves' disease was made according to American Thyroid Association guidelines. The patients came from an endocrinology department in Xi'an, China. From each patient, 7.5 to 10 milliliters of peripheral blood was collected into an EDTA anticoagulant tube. Ficoll Paque Plus density gradient separation was used to isolate PBMCs, and no further T cell sorting was done. An Agilent 2100 Bioanalyzer and agarose gel were used to assess RNA quality, and a NanoDrop 2000 was used to measure RNA concentration. These data are also associated with another study on T cells in Graves' hyperthyroidism and ophthalmopathy. Reported in the second study: A patient counted as having stable Graves' hyperthyroidism if no progression to ophthalmopathy occurred over 18 months of follow-up. The hyperthyroidism patients were between 18 and 65 years old and newly diagnosed, with a disease duration of less than 2 months. The study excluded patients with uncontrolled infections, other autoimmune diseases, pregnancy or lactation. Diagnoses relied on clinical symptoms, serum thyroxine and TRAb, thyroid ultrasound and orbital computed tomography. For the first round of RT-PCR on the TCR CDR3, the HTBI primer set was used together with the Qiagen OneStep RT-PCR kit. Most expanded thyroid clonotypes (frequency above 0.001) were also detected in blood, suggesting blood repertoires may reflect thyroid immune responses. Ophthalmopathy was separated from stable hyperthyroidism by a 13 V-J signature model, with approximately 85% sensitivity and 81% to 83% specificity obtained in cross-validation and 80%/75% obtained in testing. In validation, the model predicted progression to ophthalmopathy a median of around six months before onset, with 70% to 71% sensitivity and roughly 72% specificity. To identify TCR V-J signatures that set the groups apart, the researchers used a discovery cohort of 100 or so patients, made up of 40 to 45 with Graves' ophthalmopathy and 57 with stable Graves' hyperthyroidism. Whether ophthalmopathy could be predicted prospectively was tested in an independent validation cohort made up of about 18 hyperthyroidism patients plus 17 patients who later progressed to ophthalmopathy. For training and testing, the 95 to 100 patients in the discovery cohort were randomly divided in a 7:3 ratio. Thyroid tissue and blood T-cell repertoires from several Graves' hyperthyroidism patients were also compared in the study. After sampling, hyperthyroidism patients received methimazole starting at 30 mg daily, and ophthalmopathy patients received high-dose intravenous methylprednisolone. Libraries were constructed in a second round of multiplex PCR, after which size selection and purification were carried out. Sequencing of the libraries was done on an Illumina HiSeq2000 using paired-end 100 bp reads. SOAPnuke was used to process the raw data, removing reads that contained adapters or uncalled bases, had a mean Phred below 15, or lacked an exact match to the constant primer or identifier. COPE v1.2.5 was used to merge high-quality paired reads, and clonotypes were defined as unique nucleotide sequences. MiTCR v1.1 was used to align the clonotypes against IMGT TRBV, TRBD and TRBJ reference segments. The analysis was restricted to V-J combinations with a frequency above 0.0001, which together covered 98% to 99.2% of the repertoires. The TCS score was defined as the ratio of F50 (clonal expansion) to E x V (chaos), calculated using BLOSUM62-based TCRdist between CDR3 peptides within each V-J. Welch's t-statistics and random forest reduced 500 to 550 V-J features to under 15, which were used in a naive Bayes classifier (R e1071). Sample size was not statistically predetermined, and blinding of investigators to group allocation was not performed. The paper reports TCR Vbeta CDR3 sequencing of some 140 peripheral blood samples: some 44 ophthalmopathy, about 75 hyperthyroidism and some 17 progressor patients.

The sequence is built from TRBV2 and TRBJ2-5, with TRBD1 tentatively as D gene (6 bases match). The sequence was collected from a middle-aged woman with Graves disease. Donor details come from another sample of the same person, matched by shared clones. The sequences come from peripheral blood mononuclear cells (PBMCs), collected at new diagnosis, from a patient treated with antithyroid drugs. The CDR3 has the sequence CASMQVQGRGETQYF. The DNA sequence is as follows: TGTGCCAGCATGCAGGTACAGGGTCGTGGAGAGACCCAGTACTTC. Outside the CDR3, residues come from the reference TRBV2 and TRBJ2-5 proteins, so the full variable domain is: EPEVTQTPSHQVTQMGQEVILRCVPISNHLYFYWYRQILGQKVEFLVSFYNNEISEKSEIFDDQFSVERPDGSNFTLKIRSTKLEDSAMYFCASMQVQGRGETQYFGPGTRLLVL.